The 27 T cell receptor beta chains below were found in one sample sequenced in a study of early T cells in non-severe SARS-CoV-2 infection. TCRdb processed the 5' RACE reads anew with MiXCR; each CDR3 protein has one entry. The table has roughly 58,000 distinct CDR3 sequences, 6% to 7% seen once; the top ten hold roughly 3.9%. Sequencing was performed on whole blood. The origin of the receptors is an adult who was a healthcare worker with PCR-confirmed SARS-CoV-2 infection or an uninfected control (not recorded which).

This clonotype has just one count. This sequence joins TRBV20-1 and TRBJ2-7; D is uncertain. CDR3 length equals 14 residues. V lost 3 bases and J 1 base, leaving 13 bases between the germline ends. Germline values: CDR1 DFQATT, CDR2 SNEGSKA (reference sequence). The CDR3 here is CSARAGPASYEQYF. The DNA of the CDR3 is TGCAGTGCTAGGGCCGGCCCCGCTTCCTACGAGCAGTACTTC.

This clonotype was detected a few times. The chain uses TRBV28 and TRBJ2-5; 9 positions agree with TRBD2. Germline V lookup: CDR1 MDHEN, CDR2 SYDVKM. CDR3 size: 15 residues. Germline trimming cut 6 bases from V and 0 bases from J; bases unmatched to any gene: 5. CDR3 region: CASRSQRGDQETQYF. Written as DNA, the CDR3 is TGTGCCAGCAGGTCCCAGCGGGGGGACCAAGAGACCCAGTACTTC.

This clonotype has a count of ten or more. The chain recombines TRBV5-6 with TRBJ2-1; D is possibly TRBD2 (7 bases). Germline V gives CDR1 SGHDT, CDR2 YYEEEE. The CDR3 has 16 residues. Trimming took 1 base from V and 5 from J, leaving 16 bases between them. CDR3 in amino acids: CASSLRGGGYDNEQFF. The CDR3 bases are TGTGCCAGCAGCTTGCGCGGCGGGGGCTACGACAATGAGCAGTTCTTC.

This clonotype has a handful of counts. This chain links TRBV20-1 with TRBJ1-6; D call uncertain. V was trimmed by 3 bases and J by 0 bases, leaving 9 bases between them. Germline CDR1 DFQATT, CDR2 SNEGSKA (reference sequence). This CDR3 has 15 residues. The CDR3 region is CSARIESSYNSPLHF. CDR3 nucleotide sequence: TGCAGTGCTAGGATCGAGAGCTCCTATAATTCACCCCTCCACTTT.

This clonotype has just a few counts. V usage is TRBV25-1 and J usage is TRBJ2-1, with TRBD1 identical over 8 bases. V dropped 3 bases and J dropped 6; count of bases not matched to a gene: 10. This CDR3 contains 16 residues. Germline lookup yields CDR1 MGHDK and CDR2 SYGVNS. CDR3 amino acids: CASSDPGRGLANEQFF. The CDR3 nucleotides are TGTGCCAGCAGTGACCCCGGCAGGGGGCTTGCCAATGAGCAGTTCTTC.

This clonotype showed up many times. The chain uses TRBV28 and TRBJ1-4, with TRBD1 matching 8 bases. The trim removed 6 bases at V and 8 bases at J, leaving 8 bases unmatched. CDR1 MDHEN and CDR2 SYDVKM come from the germline V gene. This CDR3 is 14 amino acids long. The CDR3 protein is CASSSQGAREKLFF. The CDR3 DNA sequence: TGTGCCAGCAGCTCGCAGGGGGCGAGAGAAAAACTGTTTTTT.

The V call is TRBV5-6, the J call TRBJ1-5, with D possibly being TRBD1 (5 bases). V shed 2 bases and J shed 5 bases, with 11 bases lying between them. This CDR3 region has 14 residues. Per the germline V gene, CDR1 is SGHDT and CDR2 is YYEEEE. The CDR3 protein is CASSFGGSDQPQHF. The CDR3 region has the DNA TGTGCCAGCAGCTTTGGGGGTTCCGATCAGCCCCAGCATTTT. Full variable domain (remainder filled in from reference TRBV5-6 and TRBJ1-5): DAGVTQSPTHLIKTRGQQVTLRCSPKSGHDTVSWYQQALGQGPQFIFQYYEEEERQRGNFPDRFSGHQFPNYSSELNVNALLLGDSALYLCASSFGGSDQPQHFGDGTRLSIL.

This clonotype was observed many times. The chain combines TRBV2 with TRBJ1-5; D unresolved. The CDR3 extends over 15 amino acids. The V end was cut by 5 bases, the J end by 1 base, with 12 bases between. The germline CDR1 and CDR2 sequences are SNHLY and FYNNEI. CDR3 in amino acids: CASSKTGASNQPQHF. The CDR3 bases are TGTGCCAGCAGTAAGACTGGCGCCAGCAATCAGCCCCAGCATTTT. The full variable domain, its missing parts supplied by reference TRBV2 and TRBJ1-5, is EPEVTQTPSHQVTQMGQEVILRCVPISNHLYFYWYRQILGQKVEFLVSFYNNEISEKSEIFDDQFSVERPDGSNFTLKIRSTKLEDSAMYFCASSKTGASNQPQHFGDGTRLSIL.

In this sample, this clonotype turned up a few times. This chain links TRBV12-3 or TRBV12-4 with TRBJ2-1, with D uncertain. Trimming pared 6 bases from V and 1 base from J, leaving 4 bases between. This CDR3 region has 12 residues. CDR3 region: CASRPSYNEQFF. The CDR3 DNA sequence: TGTGCCAGCAGGCCGTCCTACAATGAGCAGTTCTTC.

This clonotype has just a few counts. The J gene is TRBJ2-7, the V gene TRBV28; D possibly corresponds to TRBD1 (6 bases). CDR3 length: 14 amino acids. With 8 bases removed from V and 0 bases from J, the gap between germline ends came to 14 bases. Germline assignment: CDR1 MDHEN and CDR2 SYDVKM. DNA of the CDR3: TGTGCCAGCCGACAGACAGGAAGCTCCTACGAGCAGTACTTC. Protein sequence: CASRQTGSSYEQYF.

This clonotype was counted ten times or more. V is TRBV5-6 and J is TRBJ1-1; maybe TRBD1 (5 bases). Trimming removed 3 bases at V and 1 base at J, with 10 bases between. The germline V gene encodes CDR1 SGHDT and CDR2 YYEEEE. The CDR3 is 14 amino acids. This chain's CDR3 is CASSSGLKNTEAFF. Here the CDR3 DNA reads TGTGCCAGCAGCTCGGGACTGAAGAACACTGAAGCTTTCTTT.

This clonotype was picked up a small number of times. This chain links TRBV27 with TRBJ2-4; the D gene is possibly TRBD1 (6 bases). In germline, CDR1 is MNHEY, CDR2 SMNVEV (reference sequence). V was trimmed by 3 bases and J by 0 bases, leaving 12 bases between them. The CDR3 runs 16 residues. CDR3 sequence (DNA): TGTGCCAGCAGTTTCGGGCAGGGGCTAGCCAAAAACATTCAGTACTTC. Translation gives CASSFGQGLAKNIQYF.

This clonotype was found many times. The chain joins TRBV2 to TRBJ2-5, with unresolved D. The CDR3 sequence is 13 residues long. Per the germline V gene, CDR1 is SNHLY and CDR2 is FYNNEI. Trimming left V 6 bases short and J 1 base short, with 9 bases between. The CDR3 loop is CASRKGGQETQYF. CDR3 bases: TGTGCCAGCAGGAAAGGCGGCCAAGAGACCCAGTACTTC.

This clonotype was seen ten or more times. V is TRBV7-8 and J is TRBJ2-6; D not resolved. The CDR3 length is 14 residues. CDR1 SGHVS and CDR2 FQNEAQ come from the germline V gene. V was pared by 5 bases and J by 4 bases, with 9 bases between. The CDR3 is CASSPAQGANVLTF. CDR3 coding DNA: TGTGCCAGCAGCCCCGCCCAGGGGGCCAACGTCCTGACTTTC.

This clonotype was recorded a few times. The V and J genes are TRBV4-3 and TRBJ2-7; D gene ambiguous. Trimming removed 4 bases at V and 1 base at J, with 11 bases between. The germline gives CDR1 LGHNA, CDR2 YSLEER. The length of the CDR3 is 14 residues. The CDR3 nucleotides read TGCGCCAGCAGCCCCTCAAGAGTTTCCTACGAGCAGTACTTC. This codes for CASSPSRVSYEQYF.

This clonotype was counted only a few times. This chain connects TRBV28 to TRBJ2-5; D call uncertain. CDR1 and CDR2 (germline): MDHEN, SYDVKM. This CDR3 comprises 13 residues. V shed 2 bases and J shed 2 bases, with 6 bases lying between them. The CDR3 coding sequence is TGTGCCAGCAGTTTAGTTGGTCAAGAGACCCAGTACTTC. This codes for CASSLVGQETQYF.

This clonotype was seen many times. The rearrangement joins TRBV11-2 to TRBJ2-3; perhaps TRBD1 as D (6 bases). This CDR3 contains 13 residues. CDR1 is SGHAT and CDR2 is FQNNGV in the germline V gene. Trimming removed 3 bases at V and 6 bases at J, with 10 bases between. The CDR3 bases are TGTGCCAGCAGCTTGGGGGCCCCGGATACGCAGTATTTT. Residues: CASSLGAPDTQYF.

This clonotype was observed a handful of times. J is TRBJ2-3 and V is TRBV10-2; TRBD2 matches at 10 bases. CDR1 is WSHSY and CDR2 is SAAADI in the germline V gene. The CDR3 is made up of 15 amino acids. J was trimmed by 1 base and V by 5 bases; bases with no gene match: 3. The CDR3 is CASSPLAGGTDTQYF. The CDR3 DNA reads as TGCGCCAGCAGTCCCCTAGCGGGAGGCACAGATACGCAGTATTTT.

The chain employs TRBV7-2 and TRBJ2-1, with D perhaps matching TRBD1 or TRBD2 (5 bases each). Trimming removed 5 bases from V and 8 bases from J, with 28 bases in between. The CDR3 consists of 18 residues. Germline V gives CDR1 SGHTA, CDR2 FQGNSA. The CDR3 sequence: CASSRAPPGPSRGDEQFF. CDR3 sequence (DNA): TGTGCCAGCAGCCGCGCTCCGCCGGGACCCTCGAGAGGGGATGAGCAGTTCTTC.

This clonotype was counted many times. The CDR3 nucleotides read TGCAGCGTTGTTTCCGGGACACCGAACACTGAAGCTTTCTTT. Translating gives CSVVSGTPNTEAFF. V and J are TRBV29-1 and TRBJ1-1; D perhaps matches TRBD1 (6 bases). Germline V lookup: CDR1 SQVTM, CDR2 ANQGSEA. This CDR3 contains 14 residues. Trimming took off 4 bases at V and 1 base at J, with 13 bases between the two ends.

This clonotype was detected many times. The gene calls are TRBV4-3 and TRBJ1-4; the D is unclear. This CDR3 region has 15 residues. Germline-derived CDR1 and CDR2 are LGHNA and YSLEER. Trimming took 2 bases from V and 10 from J, leaving 17 bases between them. The CDR3 DNA is TGCGCCAGCAGCCAATCCGGGAGGTCTTTAGGAAAACTGTTTTTT. This translates into CASSQSGRSLGKLFF.

This clonotype turned up a few times. V usage is TRBV11-2 and J usage is TRBJ2-2; 8 nucleotides line up with TRBD1. Germline V lookup: CDR1 SGHAT, CDR2 FQNNGV. Germline trimming cut 1 base from V and 1 base from J; bases unmatched to any gene: 5. The CDR3 length is 17 residues. CDR3 DNA: TGTGCCAGCAGCTTAGGCCCGGACAGGGTGAACACCGGGGAGCTGTTTTTT. This codes for CASSLGPDRVNTGELFF.

This rearrangement joins TRBV5-1 to TRBJ2-3; 8 bases fit TRBD2. Losses at the gene ends were 4 bases for V and 4 bases for J; bases not matched to a gene: 2. Germline-derived CDR1 and CDR2 are SGHRS and YFSETQ. The CDR3 covers 13 residues. The CDR3 bases are TGCGCCAGCAGCCCGGGGGGGCCAGATACGCAGTATTTT. Encoded protein: CASSPGGPDTQYF.

Concerning this clonotype: This may come from a read error, since a much larger clone is one base off. CDR3 region: CASAETGRSTDTQCF. CDR3 nucleotide sequence: TGTGCCTCCGCTGAAACGGGACGTAGCACAGATACGCAGTGTTTT. The chain uses TRBV10-3 and TRBJ2-3; TRBD1 or TRBD2 may be the D gene (5 bases each). The CDR3 length is 15 residues. Germline V lookup: CDR1 ENHRY, CDR2 SYGVKD.

This clonotype appeared a few times. This rearrangement joins TRBV28 to TRBJ2-1, with D perhaps TRBD1 (7 bases). The CDR3 extends over 13 amino acids. Trimming left V 10 bases short and J 7 bases short, with 17 bases between. The V gene's germline CDR1 is MDHEN and CDR2 SYDVKM. The CDR3 loop is CATTGGGLNEQFF. DNA of the CDR3: TGTGCCACCACCGGAGGGGGCCTTAATGAGCAGTTCTTC.

The rearrangement joins TRBV29-1 to TRBJ2-2; D is unclear. Germline V lookup: CDR1 SQVTM, CDR2 ANQGSEA. V dropped 4 bases and J dropped 6 bases, with 9 bases sitting between them. The CDR3 is made up of 12 amino acids. The CDR3 loop is CSVVGPAGELFF. Written as DNA, the CDR3 is TGCAGCGTTGTGGGTCCCGCCGGGGAGCTGTTTTTT.

This clonotype was seen ten or more times. This chain joins TRBV12-3 or TRBV12-4 and TRBJ2-4; TRBD1 might be the D (5 bases). V gave up 1 base and J gave up 0 bases, with 13 bases separating them. The CDR3 spans 17 residues. The CDR3 DNA reads TGTGCCAGCAGTTTAGATTGGGCTACAGGAGCCAAAAACATTCAGTACTTC. It specifies CASSLDWATGAKNIQYF.